Listed below are T cell receptor beta chains from one sample, sequenced in a study of T cells in Graves' hyperthyroidism and ophthalmopathy. TCRdb reanalysed the multiplex PCR reads using MiXCR and keeps one entry per CDR3 protein. The sample yields 600,000 to 650,000 distinct CDR3 sequences, more than 20% seen once. Sequencing was done on a sample of blood. These receptors came from a young man with Graves' ophthalmopathy. CDR3s include the opening cysteine and the closing phenylalanine or tryptophan. The order of the fields is V gene, J gene, CDR3 protein.

v_call: TRBV6-2/TRBV6-3; j_call: TRBJ2-7; cdr3_aa: CASSATGAPYEQYF
v_call: TRBV28; j_call: TRBJ2-5; cdr3_aa: CASSSPSSTVQETQYF
v_call: TRBV12-3/TRBV12-4; j_call: TRBJ1-2; cdr3_aa: CASSLELGAYGYTF
v_call: TRBV28; j_call: TRBJ2-1; cdr3_aa: CASSPFASNEQFF
v_call: TRBV20-1; j_call: TRBJ2-1; cdr3_aa: CSARQGNEQFF
v_call: TRBV6-1; j_call: TRBJ2-7; cdr3_aa: CASSPNSGSTYEQYF
v_call: TRBV4-3; j_call: TRBJ2-7; cdr3_aa: CASSQARETYEQYF
v_call: TRBV5-1; j_call: TRBJ1-1; cdr3_aa: CASSLAPGANTEAFF
v_call: TRBV12-3/TRBV12-4; j_call: TRBJ2-4; cdr3_aa: CASSPMTGDQAKNIQYF
v_call: TRBV5-1; j_call: TRBJ1-1; cdr3_aa: CASSAGAANTEAFF
v_call: TRBV4-1; j_call: TRBJ2-1; cdr3_aa: CASSQQPSGGYYNEQFF
v_call: TRBV19; j_call: TRBJ2-3; cdr3_aa: CASSILAGVQDTQYF
v_call: TRBV12-3/TRBV12-4; j_call: TRBJ1-5; cdr3_aa: CASSAQVNQPQHF
v_call: TRBV6-5; j_call: TRBJ2-7; cdr3_aa: CASSCRDREQYF
v_call: TRBV5-1; j_call: TRBJ1-6; cdr3_aa: CASSLNGGIDSPLHF
v_call: TRBV7-9; j_call: TRBJ2-3; cdr3_aa: CASSFPRAEYTDTQYF
v_call: TRBV28; j_call: TRBJ1-5; cdr3_aa: CASSRDGGSQPQHF
v_call: TRBV20-1; j_call: TRBJ2-1; cdr3_aa: CSPSGRATNEQFF
v_call: TRBV28; j_call: TRBJ2-7; cdr3_aa: CAIGGFSYEQYF
v_call: TRBV10-3; j_call: TRBJ2-1; cdr3_aa: CAISPLAGGYNEQFF
v_call: TRBV6-5; j_call: TRBJ1-6; cdr3_aa: CASSYGLGQPPLHF
v_call: TRBV20-1; j_call: TRBJ2-2; cdr3_aa: CSVEREFTGELFF
v_call: TRBV20-1; j_call: TRBJ2-1; cdr3_aa: CSADSGRSSYNEQFF
v_call: TRBV27; j_call: TRBJ2-7; cdr3_aa: CASSTQPLSASYEQYF
v_call: TRBV7-8; j_call: TRBJ2-1; cdr3_aa: CASSSFTSSYNEQFF
v_call: TRBV4-1; j_call: TRBJ2-7; cdr3_aa: CASSQDLRSYEQYF
v_call: TRBV7-2; j_call: TRBJ2-3; cdr3_aa: CASSLTGQGMDTQYF
v_call: TRBV11-2; j_call: TRBJ2-1; cdr3_aa: CASSISGRAEYNEQFF
v_call: TRBV7-3; j_call: TRBJ2-3; cdr3_aa: CASSLVGGITDTQYF
v_call: TRBV6-1; j_call: TRBJ2-1; cdr3_aa: CASTIFFGTDNEQFF
v_call: TRBV2; j_call: TRBJ1-1; cdr3_aa: CASSVGQGWTEAFF
v_call: TRBV3-1; j_call: TRBJ2-3; cdr3_aa: CASSPTSTDTQYF
v_call: TRBV19; j_call: TRBJ2-5; cdr3_aa: CASSPRLAGGSRQETQYF
v_call: TRBV30; j_call: TRBJ2-1; cdr3_aa: CAWSVWNGNNEQFF
v_call: TRBV11-2; j_call: TRBJ2-5; cdr3_aa: CASSPQIRTSGRTRQETQYF
v_call: TRBV11-2; j_call: TRBJ2-1; cdr3_aa: CASSPGPPPEQFF
v_call: TRBV11-1; j_call: TRBJ1-1; cdr3_aa: CASSLWGGEAFF
v_call: TRBV20-1; j_call: TRBJ2-7; cdr3_aa: CSARDQGGLAAYEQYF
v_call: TRBV4-1; j_call: TRBJ2-7; cdr3_aa: CASSQAWNSYEQYF
v_call: TRBV3-1; j_call: TRBJ2-4; cdr3_aa: CASSQRWSEGWNIQYF
v_call: TRBV19; j_call: TRBJ2-1; cdr3_aa: CASRIAGSPLREQFF
v_call: TRBV28; j_call: TRBJ2-7; cdr3_aa: CASSFTGQGYEQYF
v_call: TRBV4-1; j_call: TRBJ1-5; cdr3_aa: CASSQVGTGGGQPQHF